This T cell receptor beta chain was observed in a study of blood T cell repertoires in COVID-19. Overall study: The United States, Italy and Spain were the sources of the acute and convalescent COVID-19 samples. T cells, B-cell-depleted T cells, or PBMCs provided the cDNA or gDNA that served as material.

Seattle patients were enrolled while actively infected and followed longitudinally. The CDR3 runs 15 residues. Germline lookup yields CDR1 SNHLY and CDR2 FYNNEI. Trimming removed 1 base from V and 5 bases from J, with 14 bases in between. Using immunoSEQ multiplex PCR, the repertoire was profiled, and TCRdb retains in-frame clones only, with some absent. The table lists 300,000 to 400,000 clones, approximately 91% of them singletons. The rearrangement links TRBV2 to TRBJ1-1; D unresolved. Specimen: peripheral blood. The clonotype comes from a woman in her 70s with COVID-19, enrolled during active disease. The CDR3 sequence: CASSEGLLGRTEAFF. DNA for the CDR3: TGTGCCAGCAGTGAAGGTCTCCTAGGTAGGACTGAAGCTTTCTTT.